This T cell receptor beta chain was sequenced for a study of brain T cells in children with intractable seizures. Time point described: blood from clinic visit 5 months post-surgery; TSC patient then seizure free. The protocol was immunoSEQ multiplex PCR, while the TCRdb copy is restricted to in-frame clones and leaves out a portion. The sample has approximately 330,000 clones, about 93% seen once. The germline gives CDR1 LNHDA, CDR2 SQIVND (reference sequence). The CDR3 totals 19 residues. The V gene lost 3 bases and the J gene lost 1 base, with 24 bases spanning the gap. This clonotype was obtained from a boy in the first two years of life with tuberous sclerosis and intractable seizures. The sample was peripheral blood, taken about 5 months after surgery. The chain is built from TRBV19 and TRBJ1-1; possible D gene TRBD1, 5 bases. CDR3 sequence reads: CASSIGFKRQTIKNTEAFF. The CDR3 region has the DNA TGTGCCAGTAGTATTGGATTTAAACGACAGACAATCAAGAACACTGAAGCTTTCTTT.